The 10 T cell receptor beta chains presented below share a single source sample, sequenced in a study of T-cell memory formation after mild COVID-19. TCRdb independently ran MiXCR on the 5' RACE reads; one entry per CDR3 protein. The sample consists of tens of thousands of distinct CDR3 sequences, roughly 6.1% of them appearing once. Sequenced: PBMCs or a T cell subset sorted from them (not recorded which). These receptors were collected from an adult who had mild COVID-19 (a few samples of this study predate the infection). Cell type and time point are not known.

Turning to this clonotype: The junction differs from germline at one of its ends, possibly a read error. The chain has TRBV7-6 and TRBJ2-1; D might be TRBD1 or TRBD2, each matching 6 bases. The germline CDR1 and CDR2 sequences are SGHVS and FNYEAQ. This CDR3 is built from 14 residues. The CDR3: CASSLASSGGEQFF. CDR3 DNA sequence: TGTGCCAGCAGCCTAGCTAGCTCCGGGGGCGAGCAGTTCTTC.

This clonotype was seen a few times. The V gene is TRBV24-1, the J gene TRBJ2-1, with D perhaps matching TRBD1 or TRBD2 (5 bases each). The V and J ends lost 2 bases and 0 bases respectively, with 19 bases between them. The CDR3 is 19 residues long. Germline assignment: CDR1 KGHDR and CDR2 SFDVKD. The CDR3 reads CATSDSHGGSPDSYNEQFF. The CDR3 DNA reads TGTGCCACCAGTGATTCGCATGGGGGATCCCCCGACTCCTACAATGAGCAGTTCTTC.

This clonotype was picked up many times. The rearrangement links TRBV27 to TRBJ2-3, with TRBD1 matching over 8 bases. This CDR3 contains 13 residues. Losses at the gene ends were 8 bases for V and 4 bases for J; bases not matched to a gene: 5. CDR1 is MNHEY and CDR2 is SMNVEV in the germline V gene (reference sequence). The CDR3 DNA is TGTGCCAGCCGACAGGGGATGGCAGATACGCAGTATTTT. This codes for CASRQGMADTQYF.

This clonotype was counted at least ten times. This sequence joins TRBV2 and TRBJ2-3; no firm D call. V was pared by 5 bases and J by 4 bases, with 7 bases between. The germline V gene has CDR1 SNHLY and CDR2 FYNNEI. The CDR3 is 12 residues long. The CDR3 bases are TGTGCCAGCAGTTCAATGGCAGATACGCAGTATTTT. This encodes CASSSMADTQYF.

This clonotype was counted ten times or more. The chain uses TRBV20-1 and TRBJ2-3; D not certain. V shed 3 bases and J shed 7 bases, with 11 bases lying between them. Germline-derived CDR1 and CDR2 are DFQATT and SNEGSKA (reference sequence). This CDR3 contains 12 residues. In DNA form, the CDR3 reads TGCAGTGCTAGGTTGGATTGGAATACGCAGTATTTT. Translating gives CSARLDWNTQYF.

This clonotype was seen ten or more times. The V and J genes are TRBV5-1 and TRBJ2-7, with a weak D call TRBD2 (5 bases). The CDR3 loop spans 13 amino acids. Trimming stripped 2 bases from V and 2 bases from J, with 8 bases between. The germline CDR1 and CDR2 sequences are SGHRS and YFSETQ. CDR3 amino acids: CASSFEGTYEQYF. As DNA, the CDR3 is TGCGCCAGCAGCTTCGAGGGAACCTACGAGCAGTACTTC.

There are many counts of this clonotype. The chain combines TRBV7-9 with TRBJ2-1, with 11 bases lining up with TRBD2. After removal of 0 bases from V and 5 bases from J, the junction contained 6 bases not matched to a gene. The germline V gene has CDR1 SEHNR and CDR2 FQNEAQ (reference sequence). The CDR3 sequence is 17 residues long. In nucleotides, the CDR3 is TGTGCCAGCAGCTTAGCGGGCGGACTAGCGGGTAACAATGAGCAGTTCTTC. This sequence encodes CASSLAGGLAGNNEQFF.

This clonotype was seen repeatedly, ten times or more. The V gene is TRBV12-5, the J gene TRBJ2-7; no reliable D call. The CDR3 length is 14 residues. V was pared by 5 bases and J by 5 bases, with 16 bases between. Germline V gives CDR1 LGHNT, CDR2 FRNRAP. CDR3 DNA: TGTGCTAGTGGTCCGCCGGACGCCTTGCACGAGCAGTACTTC. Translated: CASGPPDALHEQYF. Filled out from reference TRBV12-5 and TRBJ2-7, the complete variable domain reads DARVTQTPRHKVTEMGQEVTMRCQPILGHNTVFWYRQTMMQGLELLAYFRNRAPLDDSGMPKDRFSAEMPDATLATLKIQPSEPRDSAVYFCASGPPDALHEQYFGPGTRLTVT.

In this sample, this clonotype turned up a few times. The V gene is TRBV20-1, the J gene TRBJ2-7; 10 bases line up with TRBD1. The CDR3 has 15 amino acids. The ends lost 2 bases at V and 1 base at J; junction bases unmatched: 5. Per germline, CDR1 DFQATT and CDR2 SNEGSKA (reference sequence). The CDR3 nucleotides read TGCAGTGCTAGACGAGACAGGGGGCAATCCTACGAGCAGTACTTC. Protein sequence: CSARRDRGQSYEQYF.

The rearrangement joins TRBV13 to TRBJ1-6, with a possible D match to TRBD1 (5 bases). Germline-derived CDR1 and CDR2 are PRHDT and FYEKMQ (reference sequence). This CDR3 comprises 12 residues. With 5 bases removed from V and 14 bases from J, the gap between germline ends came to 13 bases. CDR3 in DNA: TGTGCCAGCAGCCTCCAGGGATTCGCCCTCCACTTT. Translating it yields CASSLQGFALHF.